This section outlines one T cell receptor beta chain sequence together with its context. Its target is not known. To make TCR beta libraries, researchers used iRepertoire HTBI primers and Arm-PCR of CDR3 regions. TCRdb reprocessed the multiplex PCR reads via MiXCR and lists one record per CDR3 protein. Of roughly 500,000 distinct CDR3 sequences detected, roughly a fifth appear once; the ten largest clones hold roughly 6.9%. These data come from a study of regulatory T cells in long-lasting Graves disease. Time point noted: persistent/refractory GD, antithyroid drugs over 5 years with positive TRAb. Following extraction of RNA from PBMCs, that RNA was used to make the TCR library. The CDR3 has 15 amino acids. V dropped 3 bases and J dropped 3 bases, with 15 bases sitting between them. The germline CDR1 and CDR2 sequences are LNHDA and SQIVND (reference sequence). Points from the study as a whole: Sharing of public clonotypes was greater in persistent patients (around 3,000) than in new patients (about 970). Repertoires from persistent disease leaned toward TRBV28, TRBJ1-2 and TRBJ2-5.

The V and J genes are TRBV19 and TRBJ2-7; D possibly corresponds to TRBD2 (7 bases). Source: peripheral blood mononuclear cells (PBMCs), taken when the disease was refractory, from a patient treated with antithyroid drugs. This receptor was identified in a female donor with Graves disease. The CDR3 region is CASSIWWEGDYEQYF. In nucleotides, the CDR3 is TGTGCCAGTAGTATTTGGTGGGAGGGGGACTACGAGCAGTACTTC.